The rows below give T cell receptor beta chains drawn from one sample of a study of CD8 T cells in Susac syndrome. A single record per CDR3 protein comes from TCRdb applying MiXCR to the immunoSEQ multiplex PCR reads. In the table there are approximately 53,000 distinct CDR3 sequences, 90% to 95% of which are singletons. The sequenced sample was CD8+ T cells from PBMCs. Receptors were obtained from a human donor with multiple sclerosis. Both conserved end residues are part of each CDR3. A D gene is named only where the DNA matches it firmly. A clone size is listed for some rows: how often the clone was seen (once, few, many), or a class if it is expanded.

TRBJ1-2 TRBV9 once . TGTGCCAGCAGCGCCTACAGCCCTTCTAACTATGGCTACACCTTC CASSAYSPSNYGYTF
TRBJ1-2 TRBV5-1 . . TGCGCCAGCAGCCCCGCGGCAGGTACTAACTATGGCTACACCTTC CASSPAAGTNYGYTF
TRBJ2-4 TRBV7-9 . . TGTGCCAGCAGAGGAGTAGCCAAAAACATTCAGTACTTC CASRGVAKNIQYF
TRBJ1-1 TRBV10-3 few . TGTGCCATCGGTAGTAACACTGAAGCTTTCTTT CAIGSNTEAFF
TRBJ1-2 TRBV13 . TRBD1 TGTGCCAGCAGCCACGGGACAGGGGGGAACTATGGCTACACCTTC CASSHGTGGNYGYTF
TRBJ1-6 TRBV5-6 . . TGTGCCAGCACCTATCTGCAAGGCCTCAATAATTCACCCCTCCACTTT CASTYLQGLNNSPLHF
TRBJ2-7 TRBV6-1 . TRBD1 TGTGCCAGCAGTCGGGAAGGGACAGGGGCCTACGAGCAGTACTTC CASSREGTGAYEQYF
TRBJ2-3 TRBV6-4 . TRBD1 TGTGCCAGCAGTGAAACACACCCGGGACAGGGCTTCACAGATACGCAGTATTTT CASSETHPGQGFTDTQYF
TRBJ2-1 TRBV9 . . TGTGCCAGCAGCTTCGAGGGAACCGAGCAGTTCTTC CASSFEGTEQFF
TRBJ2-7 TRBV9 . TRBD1 TGTGCCAGCAGCGTAGAACAGGGGGGCCCCGAGCAGTACTTC CASSVEQGGPEQYF
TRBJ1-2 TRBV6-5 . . TGTGCCAGCAGTACTGGGGACGTCGGGGGCTACACCTTC CASSTGDVGGYTF
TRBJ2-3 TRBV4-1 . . TGCGCCAGCAGCTCCCGATACGACAGCCGCACAGATACGCAGTATTTT CASSSRYDSRTDTQYF
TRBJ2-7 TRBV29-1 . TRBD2 TGCAGCGTTGATGGCGGGGGGGAGTCCTACGAGCAGTACTTC CSVDGGGESYEQYF
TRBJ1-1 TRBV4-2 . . TGTGCCAGCAGCCAAACCCCGGGCGAAGCTTTCTTT CASSQTPGEAFF
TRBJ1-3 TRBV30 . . TGTGCCGCCCCCCGGGAGAACACCATATATTTT CAAPRENTIYF
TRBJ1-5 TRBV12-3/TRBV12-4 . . TGTGCCAGCAGTTTAGGGTCCCAGGGGAGCAATCAGCCCCAGCATTTT CASSLGSQGSNQPQHF
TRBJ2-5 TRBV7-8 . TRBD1 TGTGCCAGCAGCCGGACAGGGGAGACTTGGGAGACCCAGTACTTC CASSRTGETWETQYF
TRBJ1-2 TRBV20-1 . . TGCAGTGCTAGAGATTTAAAGGGTACAGACTATGGCTACACCTTC CSARDLKGTDYGYTF
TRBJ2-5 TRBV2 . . TGTGCCCTCCAGCAATTGGGAGTGGAGACCCAGTACTTC CALQQLGVETQYF
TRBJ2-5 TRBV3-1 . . TGTGCCAGCAGCCAAGGGTTTAAGGACATTGAGACCCAGTACTTC CASSQGFKDIETQYF
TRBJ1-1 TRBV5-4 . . TGTGCCAGCAGCTTGGCCGGAACCAACACTGAAGCTTTCTTT CASSLAGTNTEAFF
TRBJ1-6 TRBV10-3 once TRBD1 TGTGCCATCAGTCAGGGGGCGGAATCACCCCTCCACTTT CAISQGAESPLHF
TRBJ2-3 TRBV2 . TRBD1 TGTGCCAGCAGCCCCGGGACAGGGAGAGGGGCAGATACGCAGTATTTT CASSPGTGRGADTQYF
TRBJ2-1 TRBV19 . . TGTGCCAGTAGTATCTCGGGTTACAATGAGCAGTTCTTC CASSISGYNEQFF
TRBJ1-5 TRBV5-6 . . TGTGCCAGCAGCTTGGGAGGGGGCAATCAGCCCCAGCATTTT CASSLGGGNQPQHF
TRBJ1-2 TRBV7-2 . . TGTGCCAGCAGCCCTCGGACCCCAGACGTGGACTATGGCTACACCTTC CASSPRTPDVDYGYTF
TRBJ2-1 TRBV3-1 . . TGTGCCAGCAGCCCAGGTTACAATGAGCAGTTCTTC CASSPGYNEQFF
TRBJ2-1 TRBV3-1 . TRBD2 TGTGCCAGCAGCCTCCTAGCAACAGCGGGAACCTACAATGAGCAGTTCTTC CASSLLATAGTYNEQFF
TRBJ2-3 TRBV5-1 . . TGCGCCAGCAGCCCGGGACCCGCAGGAGATACGCAGTATTTT CASSPGPAGDTQYF
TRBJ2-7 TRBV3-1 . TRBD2 TGTGCCAGCAGCGGAAGCGGGACTAGCGGGGGGGCCGTAAACTACGAGCAGTACTTC CASSGSGTSGGAVNYEQYF
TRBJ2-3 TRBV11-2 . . TGTGCCAGCAGCTTAGATTGGAGGGGGCTGTCCACAGATACGCAGTATTTT CASSLDWRGLSTDTQYF
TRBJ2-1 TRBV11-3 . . TGTGCCAGCAGCCCTGTAGACCGGCGTAACAATGAGCAGTTCTTC CASSPVDRRNNEQFF
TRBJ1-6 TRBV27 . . TGTGCCAGCAGTTTATGGAGGATGGGACTGGTCGTCGAACCCCTCCACTTT CASSLWRMGLVVEPLHF
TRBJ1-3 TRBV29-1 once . TGCAGCGTTGAAACAGTTGATACTGGAAACACCATATATTTT CSVETVDTGNTIYF
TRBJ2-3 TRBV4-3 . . TGCGCCAGCAGCCAAGATTACAGCGGTTTTAGCACAGATACGCAGTATTTT CASSQDYSGFSTDTQYF
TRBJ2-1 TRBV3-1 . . TGTGCCAGCAGCCAAGACGGGACATTCCTTGGGAATGAGCAGTTCTTC CASSQDGTFLGNEQFF
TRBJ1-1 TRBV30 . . TGTGCCTGGAGTGTAGGGGGGGAGAACACTGAAGCTTTCTTT CAWSVGGENTEAFF
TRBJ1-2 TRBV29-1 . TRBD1 TGCAGCGTCCCTCCCGGACAGGGAACCTATGGCTACACCTTC CSVPPGQGTYGYTF
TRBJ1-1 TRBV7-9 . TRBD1 TGTGCCAGCACCGACCCAGGGGGATCCACTGAAGCTTTCTTT CASTDPGGSTEAFF
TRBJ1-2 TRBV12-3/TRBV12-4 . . TGTGCCAGCAGTCTTTTTCCCCGGGGGGCCCAGGGGCATGGCTACACCTTC CASSLFPRGAQGHGYTF
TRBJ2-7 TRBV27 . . TGTGCCAGCAGTCCCGGGACGCATCCCTACGAGCAGTACTTC CASSPGTHPYEQYF
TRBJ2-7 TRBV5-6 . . TGTGCCAGCAGCTTCTGGACAGAAACCTACGAGCAGTACTTC CASSFWTETYEQYF